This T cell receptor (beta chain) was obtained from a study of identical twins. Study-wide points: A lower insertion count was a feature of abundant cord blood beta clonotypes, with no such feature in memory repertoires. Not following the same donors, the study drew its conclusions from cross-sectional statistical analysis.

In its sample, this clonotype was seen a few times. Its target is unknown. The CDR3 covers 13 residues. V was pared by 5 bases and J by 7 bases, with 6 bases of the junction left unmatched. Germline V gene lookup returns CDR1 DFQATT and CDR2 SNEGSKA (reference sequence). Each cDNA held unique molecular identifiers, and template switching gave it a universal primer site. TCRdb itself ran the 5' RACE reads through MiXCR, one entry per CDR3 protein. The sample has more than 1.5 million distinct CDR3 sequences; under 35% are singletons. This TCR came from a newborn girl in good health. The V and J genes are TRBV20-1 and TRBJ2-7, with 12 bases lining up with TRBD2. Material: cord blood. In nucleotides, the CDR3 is TGCAGTGCTTGGGCTAGCGGGGGGGATGAGCAGTACTTC. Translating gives CSAWASGGDEQYF.